This T cell receptor (beta chain) was retrieved from a study of T cells expressing NK-cell markers (dated by TCRdb to 2020 to 2021). For context, the study as a whole: In sorted CD3+CD56+NKG2C+, CD3+CD56+NKG2C- and CD3+CD56-NKG2C+ T-cell subsets from several donors, TCR beta-chain repertoires were profiled. Seven of the eight sequenced donors were HCMV-seropositive and one was HCMV-seronegative. The eight sequenced donors were randomly selected healthy volunteers, three men and five women. Sequencing of the libraries produced 2 x 150 bp reads on Illumina HiSeq 2000/2500, MiSeq or NextSeq.

Results the study describes overall, beyond this receptor: Those dominant clonotypes were again the most abundant among CD3+CD56-NKG2C+ cells in a handful of donors, at roughly 28.3-60.1%. Whether the expanded NKG2C-expressing T cell clones were specific for HCMV antigens remained unclear. In over 5 donors, the dominant CD3+CD56+NKG2C+ clonotypes were among the top 10 CD8+ clonotypes and accounted for about 1.0-7.5% of CD8+ T cells.

Sequencing was performed on an Illumina HiSeq 2000. 5'RACE template switching, by which a universal primer site and unique molecular identifiers were added, was used to make TCR beta cDNA libraries. cDNA synthesis was primed from the TCR beta constant segment, followed by two successive PCR amplification steps. The original methods were these. MIGEC was used to demultiplex reads and group reads by UMI, and MiTCR was used to assemble and quantify clonotypes. To exclude erroneous sequences, any TCR cDNA sequence not supported by at least two reads was discarded. The tcR package was used for downstream repertoire analysis, and clonotypes were matched between fractions using CDR3 nucleotide sequence together with V segment. VDJmatch was used to annotate antigen specificity against VDJdb, with one amino acid substitution allowed in CDR3. TCRdb reprocessed the sequencing reads and holds a single record per CDR3 protein sequence, with no DNA. Clone size and V and J calls follow TCRdb, not the original study. This sample's table has entries for about 380,000 distinct CDR3 sequences. Around 4.9% of the sample is taken by the ten largest.

HCMV-specific IgG was detected in serum with a commercial ELISA kit to determine HCMV serostatus. Peripheral blood mononuclear cells were isolated from blood by Ficoll density gradient centrifugation. Regarding this clonotype: Its recognized antigen is unknown.

The CDR3 sequence holds 15 residues, the cysteine and phenylalanine included. No DNA is given. Per the germline V gene (reference sequence), SEHNR is the CDR1 and FQNEAQ is the CDR2. This clonotype originated in a man aged 18-75 years in good health. The chain employs TRBV7-9 and TRBJ2-7; TCRdb reports TRBD2, a call that lacks DNA to check it against. Material: blood T cells: a sorted CD56 or NKG2C T cell subset, CD4+ or CD8+ T cells, or bulk PBMC T cells (not recorded which). The CDR3 reads as follows: CASSLGLWRTYEQYF.